The clone carrying this T cell receptor beta chain was seen repeatedly, ten times or more. Its antigen is as yet unknown. TCR beta libraries were built with iRepertoire HTBI primers and Arm-PCR of CDR3 regions. TCRdb processed the multiplex PCR reads anew with MiXCR; each CDR3 protein has one entry. The repertoire includes roughly 420,000 distinct CDR3 sequences, less than 15% of them detected once, and over 15% sits in the top ten. Time point: newly diagnosed GD, antithyroid drugs for less than 3 months. Preparation of the TCR library used RNA extracted from PBMCs. The patient group derived from an endocrinology department in Xi'an, China. The CDR3 covers 15 residues. Between the trimmed V and J ends, which lost 4 bases and 6 bases, there was a span of 16 bases. Germline V lookup: CDR1 MDHEN, CDR2 SYDVKM. These data originate in a study of regulatory T cells in long-lasting Graves disease. General study findings and limits: Clonotypes that were public and shared totalled fewer than 3,500 in persistent patients versus around 1,000 in new patients. Favoring TRBV28, TRBJ1-2 and TRBJ2-5 was a feature seen in persistent disease.

The same specimen was also included in a second study, on T cells in Graves' hyperthyroidism and ophthalmopathy. As that report states: Primed by the HTBI set, a first-round RT-PCR was run on the TCR CDR3.

Sequenced material: peripheral blood mononuclear cells (PBMCs), taken at new diagnosis, from a patient treated with antithyroid drugs. This receptor was taken from a woman in her fifties or sixties with Graves disease. The J gene is TRBJ2-1, the V gene TRBV28; D is perhaps TRBD2 (7 bases). The CDR3 DNA reads as TGTGCCAGCAGTTCAGCGGGACACAAGAGCAATGAGCAGTTCTTC. Its protein is CASSSAGHKSNEQFF.